One T cell receptor (beta chain) is described in this entry. Its specificity is unknown. This sample was taken from a study of cytomegalovirus exposure and HLA in healthy donors. Germline-derived CDR1 and CDR2 are SEHNR and FQNEAQ (reference sequence). V gave up 4 bases and J gave up 6 bases; unmatched junction bases: 4. CDR3 size: 15 residues. TCRdb keeps only in-frame clones here, not all; method: immunoSEQ multiplex PCR. The data contain fewer than 400,000 clones, approximately 86% of them singletons. Findings and limits, study-wide: Researchers counted 164 TCR beta chains as cytomegalovirus-associated. A few of the chains that were CMV-associated were confirmed in vitro to be specific for CMV antigens.

The receptor comes from a man in his thirties or forties in good health and CMV-seronegative. The chain joins TRBV7-9 to TRBJ2-1; 12 positions match TRBD2. Sequenced sample: PBMCs. The chain's CDR3 is CASSSSGGAINEQFF. CDR3 DNA: TGTGCCAGCAGCTCTAGCGGGGGGGCCATCAATGAGCAGTTCTTC.